The rows below give T cell receptor beta chains drawn from one sample of a study of T cell responses to AZD1222 COVID-19 vaccine. Libraries were prepared by immunoSEQ multiplex PCR; TCRdb keeps only in-frame clonotypes and omits some of them. The data show over 100,000 clones, with approximately 90% seen just once and about 7% held by the top ten. The material was peripheral blood, obtained on day 0 of AZD1222 vaccination. The receptors here all came from an adult in good health. The CDR3 runs from the conserved cysteine through the conserved F or W. The D gene is left open where the match is weak. Clone size, where shown, is once, few, many, or a class for clones that have expanded.

j_gene	v_gene	abundance	d_gene	CDR3nt	CDR3aa
TRBJ1-2	TRBV7-2	.	.	TGTGCCAGCAGCATAACCGGGACGGGGGTCTCTGGCTACACCTTC	CASSITGTGVSGYTF
TRBJ1-5	TRBV4-1	once	.	TGCGCCAGCAGCCAAGATTGGGAGGTCGGCAATCAGCCCCAGCATTTT	CASSQDWEVGNQPQHF
TRBJ1-1	TRBV18	.	.	TGTGCCAGCTCACCTTCCGGGGCTGAAGCTTTCTTT	CASSPSGAEAFF
TRBJ1-6	TRBV30	once	.	TGTGCCTGGAGCAGGGGCAAGGGGTTCTATAATTCACCCCTCCACTTT	CAWSRGKGFYNSPLHF
TRBJ1-6	TRBV7-8	.	.	TGTGCCAGCAGCGGGACAATCCATTCACCCCTCCACTTT	CASSGTIHSPLHF
TRBJ2-7	TRBV5-4	.	TRBD1	TGTGCCAGCAGCTTGGGGACAGGGCGAACCTCCTACGAGCAGTACTTC	CASSLGTGRTSYEQYF
TRBJ2-1	TRBV11-2	.	.	TGTGCCAGCACCGTCGGGGCTAACTCCTACAATGAGCAGTTCTTC	CASTVGANSYNEQFF
TRBJ1-2	TRBV6-5	.	TRBD1	TGTGCCAGCAGTTACGGGACAGGGTTGTTCAACTATGGCTACACCTTC	CASSYGTGLFNYGYTF
TRBJ1-1	TRBV27	.	.	TGTGCCAGCTGTTCATCGGGAAACACTGAAGCTTTCTTT	CASCSSGNTEAFF
TRBJ2-7	TRBV6-5	.	.	TGTGCCAGCAGTTACTTGGACGAGCAGTACTTC	CASSYLDEQYF
TRBJ2-1	TRBV28	.	.	TGTGCCAGCAGTTTTGATGACAATGAGCAGTTCTTC	CASSFDDNEQFF
TRBJ1-2	TRBV5-6	once	TRBD1	TGTGCCAGCAGCTTACCTAACAGGGGAGATGGCTACACCTTC	CASSLPNRGDGYTF
TRBJ2-6	TRBV11-2	.	.	TGTGCCAGCAGCTTAGATACGGGTTACTTACTGTCTGGGGCCAACGTCCTGACTTTC	CASSLDTGYLLSGANVLTF
TRBJ1-3	TRBV15	.	.	TGTGCCACCAGCAGTATCCGGAGCACCATATATTTT	CATSSIRSTIYF
TRBJ2-1	TRBV18	.	TRBD1	TGTGCCAGCTCACCACCGGACAGGGCTCGGGGTGAGCAGTTCTTC	CASSPPDRARGEQFF
TRBJ1-5	TRBV24-1	.	TRBD1	TGTGCCACCAGTGAGGGGACAGGGCTGAATCAGCCCCAGCATTTT	CATSEGTGLNQPQHF
TRBJ1-5	TRBV28	.	.	TGTGCCAGCAGTTTCGAAGGCAATCAGCCCCAGCATTTT	CASSFEGNQPQHF
TRBJ1-2	TRBV29-1	.	.	TGCAGCGTTGAACCTGGGACCTATGGCTACACCTTC	CSVEPGTYGYTF
TRBJ2-5	TRBV6-4	few	TRBD1	TGTGCCAGCAGTGAGGGACAGGGGGCAGAGACCCAGTACTTC	CASSEGQGAETQYF
TRBJ1-2	TRBV4-2	once	.	TGTGCCAGCAGCCAAGACTTAAAGGGGTGGGGTGGCTACACCTTC	CASSQDLKGWGGYTF
TRBJ2-1	TRBV25-1	.	TRBD2	TGTGCCAGCACCGAACGCGGGGGTCGAGGGCAGTTCTTC	CASTERGGRGQFF
TRBJ1-2	TRBV5-4	.	TRBD1	TGTGCCAGCAGCCTCTTGGACAGGGGGCGCCGCTACACCTTC	CASSLLDRGRRYTF
TRBJ2-2	TRBV3-1/TRBV3-2	.	TRBD1	TGTGCCAGCACCTACAGGGGAAACACCGGGGAGCTGTTTTTT	CASTYRGNTGELFF
TRBJ1-2	TRBV29-1	.	.	TGCAGCGTACCCCCGGGGGCAAATAACTATGGCTACACCTTC	CSVPPGANNYGYTF
TRBJ1-6	TRBV6-2/TRBV6-3	once	.	TGTGCCAGCAGTTACTCGAACAGGAATTCACCCCTCCACTTT	CASSYSNRNSPLHF
TRBJ1-1	TRBV19	once	.	TGTGCCAGTAATCTGGGGGCCAGTTCCACTGAAGCTTTCTTT	CASNLGASSTEAFF
TRBJ1-1	TRBV11-2	.	.	TGTGCCAGCAGCCTAATGACCGATCACACTGAAGCTTTCTTT	CASSLMTDHTEAFF
TRBJ1-5	TRBV6-5	.	TRBD1	TGTGCCAGCACCAAACCGGGACAGGGGTCTCAGCCCCAGCATTTT	CASTKPGQGSQPQHF
TRBJ1-3	TRBV7-9	.	.	TGTGCCAGCAGCTTCACCCGAGGCCCTTCTGGAAACACCATATATTTT	CASSFTRGPSGNTIYF